The 2 T cell receptor beta chains below all came from one sample that was sequenced in a study of T cell responses to AZD1222 COVID-19 vaccine. Clones were sequenced by immunoSEQ multiplex PCR, and TCRdb holds only the in-frame ones, with some missing. The repertoire includes some 150,000 clones, about 91% of them detected once, and 3% to 4% sits in the top ten. The source was peripheral blood, collected on day 0 of MenACWY control vaccination. The receptor set was obtained from an adult in good health.

This sequence joins TRBV28 and TRBJ1-3; weak D call: TRBD1 (6 bases). Looked up from germline, CDR1 is MDHEN and CDR2 is SYDVKM. V lost 6 bases and J 0 bases, leaving 12 bases between the germline ends. The CDR3 sequence is 15 residues long. The CDR3 nucleotides read TGTGCCAGCAGACTGGGAGGGGGCTCTGGAAACACCATATATTTT. Translation gives CASRLGGGSGNTIYF.

V is TRBV15 and J is TRBJ2-6, with D unresolved. Trimming cost V 4 bases and J 0 bases, with 10 bases left between them. Germline V gene sequence: CDR1 LNHNV, CDR2 YYDKDF (reference sequence). The CDR3 has 16 residues. CDR3 DNA sequence: TGTGCCACCAGCATTCTGGATAGCTCTGGGGCCAACGTCCTGACTTTC. As protein: CATSILDSSGANVLTF.